This T cell receptor (beta chain) was identified during a study of PD-1 blockade in classical Hodgkin lymphoma. Germline CDR1 is GTSNPN and CDR2 is SVGIG (reference sequence). The CDR3 contains 14 residues. Trimming shortened V by 3 bases and J by 2 bases, and 11 bases separated the two germline ends. About this clone itself: Its antigen is unidentified.

Clones were sequenced by immunoSEQ multiplex PCR, and TCRdb holds only the in-frame ones, with some missing. Of about 47,000 clones detected, 90% appear once; the ten largest clones hold about 14%. Specified time point: cycle 4 day 1 (C4D1), after 6 weeks of nivolumab. Relapses following autologous stem cell transplantation were seen in all patients, with brentuximab vedotin exposure varying. Study-wide points: Newly diagnosed patients reportedly trailed healthy donors in baseline TCR diversity. Similar baseline diversity was found in complete responders and newly diagnosed patients.

The chain links TRBV30 to TRBJ2-1, with D uncertain. The starting material was peripheral blood mononuclear cells (PBMCs), obtained before the fourth cycle of nivolumab. The sequence was obtained from a human donor with classical Hodgkin lymphoma. CDR3 region: CAWRTPWTYNEQFF. DNA of the CDR3: TGTGCCTGGAGGACCCCCTGGACCTACAATGAGCAGTTCTTC.